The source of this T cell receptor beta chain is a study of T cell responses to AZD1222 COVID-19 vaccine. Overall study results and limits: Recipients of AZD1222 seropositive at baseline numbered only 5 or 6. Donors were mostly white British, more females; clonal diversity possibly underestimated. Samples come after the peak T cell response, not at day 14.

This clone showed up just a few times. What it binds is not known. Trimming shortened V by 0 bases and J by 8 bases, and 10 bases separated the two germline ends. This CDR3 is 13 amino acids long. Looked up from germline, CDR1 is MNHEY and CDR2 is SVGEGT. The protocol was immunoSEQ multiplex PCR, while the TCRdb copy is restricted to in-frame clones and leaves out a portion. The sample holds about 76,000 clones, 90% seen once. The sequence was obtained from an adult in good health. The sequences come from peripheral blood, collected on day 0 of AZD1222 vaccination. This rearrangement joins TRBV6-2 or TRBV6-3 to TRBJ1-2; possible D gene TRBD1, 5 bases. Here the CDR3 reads CASSYSGGVGYTF. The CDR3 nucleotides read TGTGCCAGCAGTTACTCGGGAGGGGTAGGCTACACCTTC.